The 23 T cell receptor beta chains below come from one sample, sequenced in a study of blood T cell repertoires in COVID-19. Using immunoSEQ multiplex PCR, the repertoire was profiled, and TCRdb retains in-frame clones only, with some absent. The profile shows tens of thousands of clones, about four fifths of them singletons. The sequencing input was peripheral blood. These receptors all stem from a woman aged 60 to 75 with acute or convalescent COVID-19.

This sequence joins TRBV4-2 and TRBJ1-4; TRBD1 matches at 7 bases. V lost 5 bases to trimming and J lost 4 bases; unmatched junction nucleotides: 10. CDR1 is LGHNA and CDR2 is YNFKEQ in the germline V gene. The CDR3 totals 16 residues. The CDR3, as DNA: TGTGCCAGCAGCGCCAAGAGGACAGGAGTTAATGAAAAACTGTTTTTT. This encodes CASSAKRTGVNEKLFF.

V gene TRBV30 combines with J gene TRBJ2-1; D ambiguous. This CDR3 region has 13 residues. CDR1 and CDR2 (germline): GTSNPN, SVGIG (reference sequence). V lost 0 bases and J 5 bases, leaving 8 bases between the germline ends. The CDR3 nucleotides are TGTGCCTGGAGTGTACTGAGAGACAATGAGCAGTTCTTC. It encodes CAWSVLRDNEQFF.

This clone was counted a few times. The V and J genes are TRBV29-1 and TRBJ2-3; possibly TRBD2 for D (5 bases). This CDR3 is built from 13 residues. Germline CDR1 is SQVTM and CDR2 is ANQGSEA. V was pared by 6 bases and J by 5 bases, with 15 bases between. The CDR3 is CSVGSGSGDTQYF. DNA of the CDR3: TGCAGCGTGGGGTCGGGGTCGGGAGATACGCAGTATTTT.

A few counts support this clone. The genes are TRBV11-1 and TRBJ1-3; D possibly corresponds to TRBD1 (6 bases). CDR1 is SGHAT and CDR2 is FQDESV in the germline V gene (reference sequence). V gave up 5 bases and J gave up 0 bases, with 8 bases separating them. This CDR3 contains 14 residues. The CDR3 DNA reads as TGTGCCAGCAGCACGGGACACTCTGGAAACACCATATATTTT. It specifies CASSTGHSGNTIYF.

The genes are TRBV7-9 and TRBJ2-7, with TRBD2 matching over 9 bases. J gave up 5 bases and V 3 bases, and 11 bases lay outside the gene matches. This CDR3 has 16 amino acids. Looked up from germline, CDR1 is SEHNR and CDR2 is FQNEAQ (reference sequence). DNA of the CDR3: TGTGCCAGCAGCTTCCGGCTAGGTAGCGGGGGAAACGAGCAGTACTTC. It codes for CASSFRLGSGGNEQYF.

The CDR3: CASGRGNRVNEQFF. CDR3 nucleotide sequence: TGTGCCAGCGGGCGGGGCAATCGGGTTAATGAGCAGTTCTTC. The chain joins TRBV6-5 to TRBJ2-1; TRBD2 is a possible D gene (6 bases). Trimming left V 8 bases short and J 7 bases short, with 18 bases between. The V gene's germline CDR1 is MNHEY and CDR2 SVGAGI. CDR3 length: 14 residues.

This chain joins TRBV2 and TRBJ1-1, with a weak D call TRBD1 (6 bases). Germline loops: CDR1 SNHLY, CDR2 FYNNEI. V lost 3 bases, J lost 5 bases, and 13 bases lay in between. This CDR3 is 14 amino acids long. The CDR3 coding sequence is TGTGCCAGCAGTGACCCAACAGGGACGACTGAAGCTTTCTTT. Its translation: CASSDPTGTTEAFF.

This chain uses TRBV18 with TRBJ2-2, with 8 bases identical to TRBD1. The CDR3 is made up of 15 amino acids. Germline lookup yields CDR1 KGHSH and CDR2 LQKENI. V trimming: 5 bases; J trimming: 6 bases; junction bases outside the gene matches: 8. CDR3 in amino acids: CASSSFTDRAGELFF. The CDR3 nucleotides are TGTGCCAGCTCATCATTTACGGACAGGGCCGGGGAGCTGTTTTTT.

V usage is TRBV5-6 and J usage is TRBJ1-6; perhaps TRBD1 as D (6 bases). Trimming shortened V by 4 bases and J by 7 bases, and 18 bases separated the two germline ends. The CDR3 totals 16 residues. Germline V gene lookup returns CDR1 SGHDT and CDR2 YYEEEE. CDR3 coding DNA: TGTGCCAGCAGCACGCGGGGGGGCGCGCTGAATTCACCCCTCCACTTT. Its translation: CASSTRGGALNSPLHF.

The chain carries TRBV6-5 and TRBJ2-7; 9 nucleotides line up with TRBD2. V dropped 7 bases and J dropped 5; count of bases not matched to a gene: 12. The CDR3 has 15 residues. CDR1 is MNHEY and CDR2 is SVGAGI in the germline V gene. The CDR3 spells CASTPRASGAHEQYF. CDR3 nucleotides: TGTGCCAGCACCCCCCGGGCTAGCGGGGCCCACGAGCAGTACTTC.

V usage is TRBV18 and J usage is TRBJ2-1, with D possibly being TRBD2 (5 bases). CDR3 length equals 15 residues. Germline CDR1 is KGHSH and CDR2 is LQKENI. The V end was cut by 2 bases, the J end by 7 bases, with 15 bases between. For the CDR3, the DNA is TGTGCCAGCTCACCAGTGTACAGCGGTATAAATGAGCAGTTCTTC. Amino acid sequence: CASSPVYSGINEQFF.

This sequence joins TRBV3-1 (or the pseudogene TRBV3-2) and TRBJ1-5; D might be TRBD1 (6 bases). This CDR3 contains 14 residues. The germline gives CDR1 LGHDT, CDR2 YNNKEL (reference sequence). V was pared by 2 bases and J by 3 bases, with 8 bases between. CDR3 loop: CASSQHRDNQPQHF. The CDR3 region has the DNA TGTGCCAGCAGCCAACACAGGGACAATCAGCCCCAGCATTTT.

This clone was seen a few times. This chain joins TRBV18 and TRBJ2-6, with 9 bases identical to TRBD1. The germline gives CDR1 KGHSH, CDR2 LQKENI. The CDR3 length is 18 residues. With 3 bases clipped from V and 0 bases from J, the junction kept 6 bases outside the gene matches. The CDR3, as DNA: TGTGCCAGCTCACCTCGGACAGGGGCCCTCTCTGGGGCCAACGTCCTGACTTTC. It translates to CASSPRTGALSGANVLTF. The full variable domain, with the rest looked up from reference TRBV18 and TRBJ2-6, is NAGVMQNPRHLVRRRGQEARLRCSPMKGHSHVYWYRQLPEEGLKFMVYLQKENIIDESGMPKERFSAEFPKEGPSILRIQQVVRGDSAAYFCASSPRTGALSGANVLTFGAGSRLTVL.

The chain employs TRBV5-1 and TRBJ2-5, with 9 bases lining up with TRBD1. This CDR3 comprises 16 residues. V lost 9 bases and J lost 5; bases outside the gene matches: 17. CDR1 is SGHRS and CDR2 is YFSETQ in the germline V gene. CDR3 nucleotides: TGCGCCACCTCTACCGACAGGGGGTTTTTTTCGGAGACCCAGTACTTC. This codes for CATSTDRGFFSETQYF.

The chain carries TRBV15 and TRBJ1-5; perhaps TRBD1 as D (5 bases). CDR1 and CDR2 from the germline V gene are LNHNV and YYDKDF (reference sequence). This CDR3 is built from 16 residues. The V and J ends lost 5 bases and 2 bases respectively, with 16 bases between them. The CDR3 region is CATSARQGRGNQPQHF. The CDR3 DNA follows: TGTGCCACCAGCGCTCGGCAGGGTAGGGGCAATCAGCCCCAGCATTTT.

This sequence joins TRBV5-4 and TRBJ2-5, with D tentatively TRBD2 (7 bases). Trimming removed 3 bases at V and 2 bases at J, with 14 bases between. This CDR3 comprises 15 residues. Germline V gene data show CDR1 as SGHNT and CDR2 as YYREEE (reference sequence). CDR3 nucleotides: TGTGCCAGCAGCTCAAAGGGGGGGTTACAAGAGACCCAGTACTTC. Amino acid sequence: CASSSKGGLQETQYF.

The chain employs TRBV27 and TRBJ1-1, with unresolved D. Germline CDR1 and CDR2: MNHEY and SMNVEV (reference sequence). The length of the CDR3 is 13 residues. Trimming left V 6 bases short and J 4 bases short, with 12 bases between. In nucleotides, the CDR3 is TGTGCCAGCAGCCAGAGGGTTGGCACTGAAGCTTTCTTT. It codes for CASSQRVGTEAFF.

This clone came up once. This chain's CDR3 is CASRPGTGNNYEQYF. The CDR3, as DNA: TGTGCCAGCAGGCCCGGGACAGGTAACAACTACGAGCAGTACTTC. The chain has TRBV3-1 (or the pseudogene TRBV3-2) and TRBJ2-7; 8 bases agree with TRBD1. The V and J ends lost 6 bases and 3 bases, in that order; junction bases with no gene match: 10. Germline V lookup: CDR1 LGHDT, CDR2 YNNKEL (reference sequence). The CDR3 is 15 residues long.

The chain links TRBV2 to TRBJ2-7; TRBD2 agrees at 9 bases. Germline V lookup: CDR1 SNHLY, CDR2 FYNNEI. Trimming at V came to 6 bases and at J to 0 bases, leaving 12 bases not matched to a gene. The CDR3 covers 17 residues. CDR3 sequence (DNA): TGTGCCAGCAGCAAGGGTCTAGCGGGGATCCCCTCCTACGAGCAGTACTTC. The encoded protein is CASSKGLAGIPSYEQYF. The complete variable domain, with remaining parts taken from reference TRBV2 and TRBJ2-7, reads EPEVTQTPSHQVTQMGQEVILRCVPISNHLYFYWYRQILGQKVEFLVSFYNNEISEKSEIFDDQFSVERPDGSNFTLKIRSTKLEDSAMYFCASSKGLAGIPSYEQYFGPGTRLTVT.

This chain connects TRBV6-1 to TRBJ1-5, with D unclear. Per the germline V gene, CDR1 is MNHNS and CDR2 is SASEGT. The CDR3 consists of 11 residues. The V end lost 3 bases, the J end lost 9 bases, and 6 bases lay between the germline ends. The CDR3 region has the DNA TGTGCCAGCAGTGACCCGCGGCCCCAGCATTTT. It specifies CASSDPRPQHF.

This rearrangement joins TRBV10-3 to TRBJ1-1; 9 positions match TRBD1. The germline V gene has CDR1 ENHRY and CDR2 SYGVKD. The V gene end was trimmed by 10 bases and the J gene end by 4 bases; junction bases not matched to a gene: 13. The CDR3 is 15 residues long. In DNA form, the CDR3 reads TGTGCCACTGCCGGCGTTGACAGGGGGGGCACTGAAGCTTTCTTT. It encodes CATAGVDRGGTEAFF.

This clone was seen only once. This chain links TRBV10-3 with TRBJ1-1; 7 bases agree with TRBD1. V lost 6 bases to trimming and J lost 4 bases; unmatched junction nucleotides: 8. Per the germline V gene, CDR1 is ENHRY and CDR2 is SYGVKD. This CDR3 comprises 14 residues. The CDR3 coding sequence is TGTGCCATCAGGGGGGACAGCTTGGCCACTGAAGCTTTCTTT. The encoded protein is CAIRGDSLATEAFF.

There are a few counts of this clone. The sample carries other DNA sequences with the same CDR3. The chain combines TRBV7-2 with TRBJ2-3; D not resolved. Trimming removed 4 bases from V and 2 bases from J, with 4 bases in between. This CDR3 region has 12 residues. Germline V gene sequence: CDR1 SGHTA, CDR2 FQGNSA. The CDR3 region has the DNA TGTGCCAGCAGCTCCTACACAGATACGCAGTATTTT. It translates to CASSSYTDTQYF.